The source of this T cell receptor (beta chain) is a study of blood T cell repertoires in COVID-19. Study in general: Acute-phase and convalescent COVID-19 samples originated in the United States, Italy and Spain. PBMCs, B-cell-depleted T cells, or T cells provided the cDNA or gDNA that made up the material.

This CDR3 has 14 amino acids. V was clipped by 1 base and J by 2 bases, with 9 bases between them. The germline CDR1 and CDR2 sequences are PRHDT and FYEKMQ (reference sequence). Per the study methods: Quantification of nucleated cells was approximated via reference gene primer amplification. Method: immunoSEQ multiplex PCR; TCRdb's copy keeps in-frame clones and lacks some. V, J and clone size were drawn from that table, and D and trimming were deduced from the DNA. The sample holds 260,000 or so clones, roughly 90% seen once. The receptor comes from a man between 18 and 29 years old with active or convalescent COVID-19. The V and J genes are TRBV13 and TRBJ2-7; D is unresolved. The sequenced material came from peripheral blood. Written as DNA, the CDR3 is TGTGCCAGCAGCTTAGCGGGTTTTACCTACGAGCAGTACTTC. Translated, it gives CASSLAGFTYEQYF.